A selection of T cell receptor beta chains follows, all from one sample in a study of PD-L1 blockade in urothelial cancer. The protocol was immunoSEQ multiplex PCR, while the TCRdb copy is restricted to in-frame clones and leaves out a portion. The sample shows 50,000 or so clones, 84% of them seen only once. The material was PBMCs, obtained around atezolizumab (anti-PD-L1) treatment. The source is a man aged 50-60 years with urothelial cancer. The CDR3 runs from the conserved cysteine through the conserved F or W. A D gene is named only where the DNA matches it firmly.

cdr3_aa: CASSEARVNTGELFF
d_call: .
v_call: TRBV2
j_call: TRBJ2-2

cdr3_aa: CASDQGQTYYGYTF
d_call: TRBD1
v_call: TRBV6-1
j_call: TRBJ1-2

cdr3_aa: CASSFTSGRNYEQYF
d_call: TRBD2
v_call: TRBV27
j_call: TRBJ2-7

cdr3_aa: CASSEFGTGGNTIYF
d_call: TRBD1
v_call: TRBV25-1
j_call: TRBJ1-3

cdr3_aa: CASSPRGPAVRELFF
d_call: .
v_call: TRBV7-9
j_call: TRBJ2-2

cdr3_aa: CASSLKVAGANTGELFF
d_call: .
v_call: TRBV27
j_call: TRBJ2-2

cdr3_aa: CSVTGQPGTEAFF
d_call: TRBD1
v_call: TRBV29-1
j_call: TRBJ1-1

cdr3_aa: CASSFQGRGTEAFF
d_call: .
v_call: TRBV5-6
j_call: TRBJ1-1

cdr3_aa: CSVAGGPGYEQYF
d_call: TRBD2
v_call: TRBV29-1
j_call: TRBJ2-7

cdr3_aa: CASRSGGTHNEQFF
d_call: TRBD2
v_call: TRBV28
j_call: TRBJ2-1

cdr3_aa: CASSSQTGNTIYF
d_call: .
v_call: TRBV9
j_call: TRBJ1-3

cdr3_aa: CASSGGTSGAQETQYF
d_call: TRBD2
v_call: TRBV5-1
j_call: TRBJ2-5

cdr3_aa: CASSYSMGDNYGYTF
d_call: .
v_call: TRBV6-6
j_call: TRBJ1-2

cdr3_aa: CASNTRGTSGGEQFF
d_call: TRBD2
v_call: TRBV7-2
j_call: TRBJ2-1

cdr3_aa: CASSLVGQQETQYF
d_call: .
v_call: TRBV5-1
j_call: TRBJ2-5

cdr3_aa: CASRPPSLNGYTF
d_call: .
v_call: TRBV2
j_call: TRBJ1-2

cdr3_aa: CAWSVRTGAPGTF
d_call: TRBD1
v_call: TRBV30
j_call: TRBJ1-2

cdr3_aa: CAWIPGTGGSNIQYF
d_call: TRBD1
v_call: TRBV30
j_call: TRBJ2-4

cdr3_aa: CASKLVSQETQYF
d_call: .
v_call: TRBV28
j_call: TRBJ2-5

cdr3_aa: CASPRGANVLTF
d_call: .
v_call: TRBV7-9
j_call: TRBJ2-6

cdr3_aa: CASSLVTAGVRNEQFF
d_call: TRBD2
v_call: TRBV13
j_call: TRBJ2-1

cdr3_aa: CALTGTVKNEQFF
d_call: .
v_call: TRBV28
j_call: TRBJ2-1

cdr3_aa: CSVTIRGTQYF
d_call: .
v_call: TRBV20-1
j_call: TRBJ2-5

cdr3_aa: CASPLSGGRDLSYEQYF
d_call: .
v_call: TRBV27
j_call: TRBJ2-7

cdr3_aa: CASSLAGQGYEQYF
d_call: TRBD1
v_call: TRBV5-4
j_call: TRBJ2-7

cdr3_aa: CAIRTGGITEAFF
d_call: TRBD1
v_call: TRBV10-3
j_call: TRBJ1-1

cdr3_aa: CASKVGGTSNYGYTF
d_call: .
v_call: TRBV25-1
j_call: TRBJ1-2

cdr3_aa: CASSFASAAQYF
d_call: .
v_call: TRBV2
j_call: TRBJ2-5

cdr3_aa: CASRRTGMNTEAFF
d_call: TRBD1
v_call: TRBV7-6
j_call: TRBJ1-1

cdr3_aa: CASSSRWAGWDYNEQFF
d_call: .
v_call: TRBV11-2
j_call: TRBJ2-1

cdr3_aa: CASSDQFDRGGNQPQHF
d_call: TRBD1
v_call: TRBV19
j_call: TRBJ1-5

cdr3_aa: CASNPSSYNEQFF
d_call: .
v_call: TRBV19
j_call: TRBJ2-1

cdr3_aa: CASSWTGNIGSYEQYF
d_call: TRBD1
v_call: TRBV5-1
j_call: TRBJ2-7

cdr3_aa: CASSYTRLAHEQYF
d_call: TRBD2
v_call: TRBV6-5
j_call: TRBJ2-7

cdr3_aa: CASSVATSGYEQYF
d_call: TRBD2
v_call: TRBV9
j_call: TRBJ2-7

cdr3_aa: CASSLPGGPQHF
d_call: .
v_call: TRBV27
j_call: TRBJ1-5

cdr3_aa: CASTLIAGGPYEQYF
d_call: TRBD2
v_call: TRBV27
j_call: TRBJ2-7

cdr3_aa: CASSMVSGIVTDTQYF
d_call: TRBD2
v_call: TRBV19
j_call: TRBJ2-3

cdr3_aa: CAWRHGLDQPQHF
d_call: .
v_call: TRBV30
j_call: TRBJ1-5

cdr3_aa: CASSRRGALAGGYEQYF
d_call: TRBD2
v_call: TRBV27
j_call: TRBJ2-7

cdr3_aa: CASYSNRVPPYEQYF
d_call: .
v_call: TRBV6-5
j_call: TRBJ2-7

cdr3_aa: CASSPLILAGPSEQYF
d_call: TRBD2
v_call: TRBV18
j_call: TRBJ2-7

cdr3_aa: CASSFAGTYNEQFF
d_call: .
v_call: TRBV28
j_call: TRBJ2-1

cdr3_aa: CAWSVYAGGSTDTQYF
d_call: TRBD2
v_call: TRBV30
j_call: TRBJ2-3

cdr3_aa: CASSVQVGGQGSSGNTIYF
d_call: TRBD1
v_call: TRBV9
j_call: TRBJ1-3

cdr3_aa: CASSPGQGAGELFF
d_call: TRBD1
v_call: TRBV5-1
j_call: TRBJ2-2

cdr3_aa: CASSYRAGASYNEQFF
d_call: .
v_call: TRBV6-5
j_call: TRBJ2-1

cdr3_aa: CASTPLGGGKLFF
d_call: .
v_call: TRBV27
j_call: TRBJ1-4

cdr3_aa: CASSLLAGGTGELFF
d_call: TRBD2
v_call: TRBV11-2
j_call: TRBJ2-2

cdr3_aa: CASSRAGGNTGELFF
d_call: TRBD2
v_call: TRBV5-4
j_call: TRBJ2-2

cdr3_aa: CASSLGLAGGLGEQFF
d_call: TRBD2
v_call: TRBV11-1
j_call: TRBJ2-1

cdr3_aa: CASSPQGWNAFF
d_call: .
v_call: TRBV25-1
j_call: TRBJ1-1

cdr3_aa: CASSLGAQGSRGEQFF
d_call: .
v_call: TRBV5-4
j_call: TRBJ2-1